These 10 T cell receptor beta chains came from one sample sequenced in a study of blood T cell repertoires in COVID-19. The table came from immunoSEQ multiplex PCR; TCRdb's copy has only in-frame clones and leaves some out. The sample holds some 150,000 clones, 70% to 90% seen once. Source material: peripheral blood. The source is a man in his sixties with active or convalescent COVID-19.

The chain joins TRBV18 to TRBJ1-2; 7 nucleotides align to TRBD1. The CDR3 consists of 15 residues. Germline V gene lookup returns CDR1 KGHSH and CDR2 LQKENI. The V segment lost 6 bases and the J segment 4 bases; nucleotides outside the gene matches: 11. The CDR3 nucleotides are TGTGCCAGCTCCCCGCCCAGCAGGGGGGCCTATGGCTACACCTTC. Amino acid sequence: CASSPPSRGAYGYTF.

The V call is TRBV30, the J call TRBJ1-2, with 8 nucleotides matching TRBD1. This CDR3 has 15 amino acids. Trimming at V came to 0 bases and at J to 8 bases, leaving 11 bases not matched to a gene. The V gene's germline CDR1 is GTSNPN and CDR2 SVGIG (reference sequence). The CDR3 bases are TGTGCCTGGAGTGTGGGGACAGGCTTCGGGCGCGGCTACACCTTC. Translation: CAWSVGTGFGRGYTF.

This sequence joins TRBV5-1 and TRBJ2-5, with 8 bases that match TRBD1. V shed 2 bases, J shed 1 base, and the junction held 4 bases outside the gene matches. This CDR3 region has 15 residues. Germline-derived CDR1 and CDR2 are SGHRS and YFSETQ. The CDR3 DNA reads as TGCGCCAGCAGCTTCCGGGACAGGACCCAAGAGACCCAGTACTTC. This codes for CASSFRDRTQETQYF.

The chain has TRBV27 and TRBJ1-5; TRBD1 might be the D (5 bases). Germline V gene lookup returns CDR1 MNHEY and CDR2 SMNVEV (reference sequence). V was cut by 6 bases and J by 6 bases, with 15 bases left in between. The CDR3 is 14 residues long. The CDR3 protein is CASSSGGVGQPQHF. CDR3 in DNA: TGTGCCAGCAGCTCCGGGGGGGTCGGTCAGCCCCAGCATTTT.

CDR3 in DNA: TGCAGCGTTGAGGGCCCGGGAGGAAGCTACGAGCAGTACTTC. Translation: CSVEGPGGSYEQYF. This chain connects TRBV29-1 to TRBJ2-7, with 7 nucleotides matching TRBD2. With V trimmed by 3 bases and J by 3 bases, 8 bases remained unmatched. This CDR3 is 14 amino acids long. The germline CDR1 and CDR2 sequences are SQVTM and ANQGSEA.

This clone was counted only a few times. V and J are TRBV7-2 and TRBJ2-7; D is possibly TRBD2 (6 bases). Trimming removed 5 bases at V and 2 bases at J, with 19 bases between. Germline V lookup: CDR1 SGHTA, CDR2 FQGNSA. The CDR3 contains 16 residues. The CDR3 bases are TGTGCCAGCAGCCCCGGAGGGCTAGCACGGCCCTACGAGCAGTACTTC. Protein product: CASSPGGLARPYEQYF.

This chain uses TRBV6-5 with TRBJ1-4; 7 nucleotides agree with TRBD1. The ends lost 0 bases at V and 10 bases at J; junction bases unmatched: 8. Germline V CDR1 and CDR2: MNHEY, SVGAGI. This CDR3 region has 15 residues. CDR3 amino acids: CASSYSTGIRGKLFF. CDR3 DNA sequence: TGTGCCAGCAGTTACTCGACAGGGATTAGAGGAAAACTGTTTTTT.

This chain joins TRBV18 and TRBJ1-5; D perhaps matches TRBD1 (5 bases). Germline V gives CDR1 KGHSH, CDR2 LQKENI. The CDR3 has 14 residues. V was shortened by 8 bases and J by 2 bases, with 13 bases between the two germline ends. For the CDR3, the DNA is TGTGCCAGCCTCGGGGGAAGTGGCAATCAGCCCCAGCATTTT. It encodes CASLGGSGNQPQHF.

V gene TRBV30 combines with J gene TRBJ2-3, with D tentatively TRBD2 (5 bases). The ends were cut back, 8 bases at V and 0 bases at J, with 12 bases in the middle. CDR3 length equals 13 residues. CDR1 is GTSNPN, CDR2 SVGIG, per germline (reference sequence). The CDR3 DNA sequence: TGTGCCGGGATGAGGGTTAGCACAGATACGCAGTATTTT. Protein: CAGMRVSTDTQYF.

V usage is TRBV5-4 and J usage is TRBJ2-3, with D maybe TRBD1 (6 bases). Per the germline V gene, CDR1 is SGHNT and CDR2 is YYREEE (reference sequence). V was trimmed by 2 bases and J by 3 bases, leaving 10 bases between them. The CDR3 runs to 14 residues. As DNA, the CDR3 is TGTGCCAGCAGCTTATTACAGGGTACAGATACGCAGTATTTT. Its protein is CASSLLQGTDTQYF. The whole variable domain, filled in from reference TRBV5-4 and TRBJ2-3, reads ETGVTQSPTHLIKTRGQQVTLRCSSQSGHNTVSWYQQALGQGPQFIFQYYREEENGRGNFPPRFSGLQFPNYSSELNVNALELDDSALYLCASSLLQGTDTQYFGPGTRLTVL.